This entry features one T cell receptor beta chain sequence. The antigen is not known. This specimen comes from a study of cytomegalovirus exposure and HLA in healthy donors. Overall study findings and caveats: There were 150 or so TCR beta chains listed as cytomegalovirus-associated. A further, later analysis showed that HLA-associated TCR beta chains (compared with equally common others) were more clonally expanded.

Vbeta (60) and Jbeta (13) primers were used in the PCR. TCRdb's copy holds only in-frame clones and misses some; the assay was immunoSEQ multiplex PCR. The table has about 180,000 clones, around 70% seen once. Sample: PBMCs. This receptor was identified in a male donor in good health and CMV-seronegative.

The CDR3 nucleotides are TGTGCCAGCAGCTCGGGGACAGGGTCGAATTTGAACACTGAAGCTTTCTTT. This codes for CASSSGTGSNLNTEAFF. The chain is built from TRBV13 and TRBJ1-1; 9 nucleotides match TRBD1. Trimming cost V 4 bases and J 0 bases; bases outside gene matches: 9. CDR3 size: 17 residues. Germline V lookup: CDR1 PRHDT, CDR2 FYEKMQ (reference sequence).